This T cell receptor (beta chain) was identified in a study of CD8 T cells in ankylosing spondylitis. The study, taken as a whole, reports: Disease-linked clones reportedly concentrated significantly in matched ankylosing spondylitis synovial fluid. A motif in TCR beta, a set of roughly 8 highly homologous variants, appeared characteristic of ankylosing spondylitis blood. As for the disease-linked clones, they showed a CD8+ phenotype and occurred at relatively low frequencies in peripheral blood.

Generation of TCR beta libraries employed quantitative 5'-RACE incorporating molecular barcodes. TCRdb reanalysed the 5' RACE reads using MiXCR and keeps one entry per CDR3 protein. The sample contains about 450,000 distinct CDR3 sequences, 25% to 30% of which appear only once. In regard to this clonotype: No antigen is known for it.

The CDR3 extends over 13 amino acids. CDR1 is MNHNY, CDR2 SVGAGI, per germline (reference sequence). The ends were cut back, 0 bases at V and 3 bases at J, with 5 bases in the middle. The specimen was blood, either unsorted or a sorted T cell fraction (not recorded which). The source is a male donor with ankylosing spondylitis. J is TRBJ2-5 and V is TRBV6-6; D gene unclear. For the CDR3, the DNA is TGTGCCAGCAGTTACTCGGCAGAAGAGACCCAGTACTTC. Translation: CASSYSAEETQYF.